This TCR beta chain was captured in a study of T cell repertoires in cytomegalovirus infection. The CDR3 has 14 amino acids. V was trimmed by 5 bases and J by 3 bases, leaving 10 bases between them. Germline CDR1 SGHTA, CDR2 FQGNSA. Study observations and caveats: Clonotypes of TCR beta that were HLA-C-restricted and CMV-specific dominated the ex vivo response.

Each CDR3 protein is one row after TCRdb ran MiXCR on the reads. The sample lists roughly 730,000 distinct CDR3 sequences; roughly a third were seen once. A word on this clonotype: Its antigen is currently unknown.

The sequence was obtained from a human donor in good health (CMV status not recorded). Some clones in this sample may be carry-over from other donors' samples. The input for sequencing was cultured PBMCs, taken from culture after CMV antigen stimulation. The V gene is TRBV7-2, the J gene TRBJ2-2, with D maybe TRBD2 (5 bases). The CDR3, as DNA: TGTGCCAGCAGCCTGGAGAGGGACACCGGGGAGCTGTTTTTT. It translates to CASSLERDTGELFF.